Listed below are T cell receptor beta chains from one sample, sequenced in a study of early T cells in non-severe SARS-CoV-2 infection. TCRdb re-analysed the 5' RACE reads in MiXCR, keeping a single row per CDR3 protein. There are some 57,000 distinct CDR3 sequences in the sample; more than 10% occur only once, and 1.5% to 2% lies in the top ten. Sequencing was performed on whole blood. Every receptor here comes from an adult who was a healthcare worker with PCR-confirmed SARS-CoV-2 infection or an uninfected control (not recorded which). The CDR3 runs from the conserved cysteine through the conserved F or W. The order of the fields is CDR3 DNA, CDR3 protein, V gene, clone size, D gene, J gene. D genes are given only for firm matches. Only some rows state a clone size, as once, few, many or a class for expanded clones.

TGTGCCAGCAGTTACTTCGGGACAGGGAAAAATGAAAAACTGTTTTTT | CASSYFGTGKNEKLFF | TRBV6-6 | - | TRBD1 | TRBJ1-4
TGTGCCAGCACGGGACTAGTGGTCGGGGAGCTGTTTTTT | CASTGLVVGELFF | TRBV7-2 | many | TRBD2 | TRBJ2-2
TGCAGCGTTAGGCGGGGGGGCCGCTACGAGCAGTACTTC | CSVRRGGRYEQYF | TRBV29-1 | - | TRBD2 | TRBJ2-7
TGCGCCAGCAGCTTGGCGACAGCCTATGGCTACACCTTC | CASSLATAYGYTF | TRBV5-1 | - | - | TRBJ1-2
TGCAGCGGTGCGGGTAGGGGGGATGAGCAGTTCTTC | CSGAGRGDEQFF | TRBV29-1 | many | - | TRBJ2-1
TGTGCCAGCAGCGGCAGGTGGCAAGAGACCCAGTACTTC | CASSGRWQETQYF | TRBV6-1 | - | - | TRBJ2-5
TGCGCCAGCAGCTTGGATCGGGGCTCCGGGGAGCTGTTTTTT | CASSLDRGSGELFF | TRBV5-1 | many | - | TRBJ2-2
TGTGCCAGCAGCCCGAAGGACAGGGCGCCCTACGAGCAGTACTTC | CASSPKDRAPYEQYF | TRBV7-9 | few | TRBD1 | TRBJ2-7
TGTGCCAGCAGCTTGGGGATGCCGAGCTCCTACAATGAGCAGTTCTTC | CASSLGMPSSYNEQFF | TRBV5-6 | many | - | TRBJ2-1
TGCGCCAGCAGCCTGGATGGCGGCGAGACCCAGTACTTC | CASSLDGGETQYF | TRBV4-1 | - | - | TRBJ2-5
TGTGCCACACAGGGAGCCGAGACCCAGTACTTC | CATQGAETQYF | TRBV10-3 | few | - | TRBJ2-5
TGTGCCAGCGGGGACGAGCAGTACTTC | CASGDEQYF | TRBV27 | - | - | TRBJ2-7
TGCGCCAGCATGCGCCTTCCGGGGGCGCGTCCTAGCACAGATACGCAGTATTTT | CASMRLPGARPSTDTQYF | TRBV5-1 | - | - | TRBJ2-3
TGTGCCAGCAGCTCCCAAAATCAGCCCCAGCATTTT | CASSSQNQPQHF | TRBV5-5 | - | - | TRBJ1-5
TGTGCCAGCTCAAGGACTACTACCTACAATGAGCAGTTCTTC | CASSRTTTYNEQFF | TRBV18 | many | - | TRBJ2-1
TGTGCCAGCAGCTTAGCAGCAAACACCGGGGAGCTGTTTTTT | CASSLAANTGELFF | TRBV11-2 | many | - | TRBJ2-2
TGTGCCAGCAGCTTACCCGAGGATTACTCTGGAAACACCATATATTTT | CASSLPEDYSGNTIYF | TRBV7-2 | many | - | TRBJ1-3